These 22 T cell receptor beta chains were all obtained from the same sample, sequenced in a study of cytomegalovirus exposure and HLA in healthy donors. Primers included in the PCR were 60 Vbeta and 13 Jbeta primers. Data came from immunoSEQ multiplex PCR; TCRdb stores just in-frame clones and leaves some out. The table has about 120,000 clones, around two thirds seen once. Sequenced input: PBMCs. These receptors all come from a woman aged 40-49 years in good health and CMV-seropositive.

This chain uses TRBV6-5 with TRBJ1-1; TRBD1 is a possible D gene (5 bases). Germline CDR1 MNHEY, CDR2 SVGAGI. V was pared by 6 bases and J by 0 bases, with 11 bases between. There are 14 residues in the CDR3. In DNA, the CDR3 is TGTGCCAGCAGCCAAAGGGGTTTGAACACTGAAGCTTTCTTT. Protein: CASSQRGLNTEAFF.

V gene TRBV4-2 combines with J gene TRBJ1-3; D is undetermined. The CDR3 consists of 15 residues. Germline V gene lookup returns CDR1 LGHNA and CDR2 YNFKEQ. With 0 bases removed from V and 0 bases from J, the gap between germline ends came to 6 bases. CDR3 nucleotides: TGTGCCAGCAGCCAAGATGACATCTCTGGAAACACCATATATTTT. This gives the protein CASSQDDISGNTIYF.

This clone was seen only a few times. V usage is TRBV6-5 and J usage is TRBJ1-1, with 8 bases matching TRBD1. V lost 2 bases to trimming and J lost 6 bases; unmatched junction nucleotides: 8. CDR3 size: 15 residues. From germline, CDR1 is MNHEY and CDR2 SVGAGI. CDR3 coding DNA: TGTGCCAGCAGTTACCCCGGACAGGGTGTCGCTGAAGCTTTCTTT. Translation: CASSYPGQGVAEAFF.

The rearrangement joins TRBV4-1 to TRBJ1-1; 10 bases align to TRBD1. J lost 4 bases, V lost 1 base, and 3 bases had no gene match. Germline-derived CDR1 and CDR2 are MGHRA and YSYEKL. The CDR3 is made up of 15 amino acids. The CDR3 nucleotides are TGCGCCAGCAGCCAAGGTAGGACAGGGGGCACTGAAGCTTTCTTT. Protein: CASSQGRTGGTEAFF.

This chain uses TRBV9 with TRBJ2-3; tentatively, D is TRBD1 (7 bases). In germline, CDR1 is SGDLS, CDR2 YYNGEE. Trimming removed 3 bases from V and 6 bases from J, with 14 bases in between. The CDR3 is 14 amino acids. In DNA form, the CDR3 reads TGTGCCAGCAGCGCCGGTGCAGGGGGGGATACGCAGTATTTT. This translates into CASSAGAGGDTQYF.

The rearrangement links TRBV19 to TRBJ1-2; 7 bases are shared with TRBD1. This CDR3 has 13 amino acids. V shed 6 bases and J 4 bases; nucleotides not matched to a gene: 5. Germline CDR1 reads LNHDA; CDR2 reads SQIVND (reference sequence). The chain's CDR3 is CASSLDRIYGYTF. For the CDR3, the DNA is TGTGCCAGTAGCCTGGACAGGATCTATGGCTACACCTTC.

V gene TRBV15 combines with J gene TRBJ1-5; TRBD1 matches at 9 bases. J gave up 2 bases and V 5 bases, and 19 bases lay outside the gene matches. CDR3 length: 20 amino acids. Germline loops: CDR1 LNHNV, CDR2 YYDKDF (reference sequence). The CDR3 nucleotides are TGTGCCACCAGCTCCGTTCTAACGGGACAGGGTAGAATTGGCAATCAGCCCCAGCATTTT. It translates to CATSSVLTGQGRIGNQPQHF.

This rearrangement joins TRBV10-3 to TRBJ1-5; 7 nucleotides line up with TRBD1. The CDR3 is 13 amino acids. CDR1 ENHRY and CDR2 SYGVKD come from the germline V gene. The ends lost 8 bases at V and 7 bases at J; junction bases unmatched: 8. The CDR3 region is CAIGTPDRQPQHF. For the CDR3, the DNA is TGTGCCATCGGGACCCCGGACAGGCAGCCCCAGCATTTT.

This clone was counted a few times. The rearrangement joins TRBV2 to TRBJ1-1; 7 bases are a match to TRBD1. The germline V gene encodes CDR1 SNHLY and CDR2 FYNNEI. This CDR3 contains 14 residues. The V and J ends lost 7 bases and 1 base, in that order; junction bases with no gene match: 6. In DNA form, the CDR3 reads TGTGCCAGCACCAAGGGGGCAAGGAACACTGAAGCTTTCTTT. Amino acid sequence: CASTKGARNTEAFF.

This chain's CDR3 is CASRAATGGSYEQYF. The CDR3 nucleotides read TGTGCCAGCAGGGCAGCGACAGGGGGCTCCTACGAGCAGTACTTC. This rearrangement joins TRBV2 to TRBJ2-7, with 9 bases lining up with TRBD1. The length of the CDR3 is 15 residues. Per germline, CDR1 SNHLY and CDR2 FYNNEI. Germline trimming cut 6 bases from V and 0 bases from J; bases unmatched to any gene: 6.

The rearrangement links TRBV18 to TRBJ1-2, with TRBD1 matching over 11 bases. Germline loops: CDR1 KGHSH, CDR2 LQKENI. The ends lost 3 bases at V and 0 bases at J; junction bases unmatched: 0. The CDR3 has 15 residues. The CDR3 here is CASSPGQGANYGYTF. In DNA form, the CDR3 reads TGTGCCAGCTCACCGGGACAGGGGGCTAACTATGGCTACACCTTC.

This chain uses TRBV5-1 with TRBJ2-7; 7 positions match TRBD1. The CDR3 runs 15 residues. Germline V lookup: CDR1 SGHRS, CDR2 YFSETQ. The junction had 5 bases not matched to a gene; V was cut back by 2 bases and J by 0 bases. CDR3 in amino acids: CASSLIGTDSYEQYF. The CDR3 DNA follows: TGCGCCAGCAGCTTAATAGGGACAGACTCCTACGAGCAGTACTTC. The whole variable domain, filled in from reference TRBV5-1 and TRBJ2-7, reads KAGVTQTPRYLIKTRGQQVTLSCSPISGHRSVSWYQQTPGQGLQFLFEYFSETQRNKGNFPGRFSGRQFSNSRSEMNVSTLELGDSALYLCASSLIGTDSYEQYFGPGTRLTVT.

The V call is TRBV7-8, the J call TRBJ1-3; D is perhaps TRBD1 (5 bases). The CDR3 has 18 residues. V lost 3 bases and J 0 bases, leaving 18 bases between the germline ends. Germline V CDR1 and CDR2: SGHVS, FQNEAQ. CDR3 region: CASSFSLGGTRSGNTIYF. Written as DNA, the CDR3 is TGTGCCAGCAGCTTTTCCTTGGGAGGGACTCGCTCTGGAAACACCATATATTTT.

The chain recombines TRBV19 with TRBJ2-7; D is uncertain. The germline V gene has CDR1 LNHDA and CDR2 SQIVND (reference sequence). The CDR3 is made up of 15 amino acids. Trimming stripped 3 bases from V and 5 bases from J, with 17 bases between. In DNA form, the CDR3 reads TGTGCCAGTAGTATTCAATCAAGCCCTCCCCACGAGCAGTACTTC. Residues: CASSIQSSPPHEQYF.

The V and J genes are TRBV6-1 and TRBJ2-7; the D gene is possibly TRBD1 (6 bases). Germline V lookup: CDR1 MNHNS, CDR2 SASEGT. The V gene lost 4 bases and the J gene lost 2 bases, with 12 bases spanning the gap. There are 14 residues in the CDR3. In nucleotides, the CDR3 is TGTGCCAGCAGTGGCATCAGGGGACCCTACGAGCAGTACTTC. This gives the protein CASSGIRGPYEQYF.

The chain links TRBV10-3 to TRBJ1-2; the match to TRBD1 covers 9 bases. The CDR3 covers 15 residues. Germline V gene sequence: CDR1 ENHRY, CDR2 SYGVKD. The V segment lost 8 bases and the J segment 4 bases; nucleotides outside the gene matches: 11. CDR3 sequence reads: CAIGKPPGQGYGYTF. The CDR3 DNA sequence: TGTGCCATCGGCAAACCTCCGGGACAGGGCTATGGCTACACCTTC.

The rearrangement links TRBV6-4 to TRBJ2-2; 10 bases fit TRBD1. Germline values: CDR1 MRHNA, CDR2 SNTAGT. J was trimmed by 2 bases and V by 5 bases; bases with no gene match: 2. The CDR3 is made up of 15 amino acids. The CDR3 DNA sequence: TGTGCCAGCAGTAGGACAGGGGGTAACACCGGGGAGCTGTTTTTT. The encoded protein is CASSRTGGNTGELFF.

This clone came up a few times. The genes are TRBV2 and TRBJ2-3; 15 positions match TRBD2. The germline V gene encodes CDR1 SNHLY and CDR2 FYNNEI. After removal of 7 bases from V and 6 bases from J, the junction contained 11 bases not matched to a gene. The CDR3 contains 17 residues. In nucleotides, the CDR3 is TGTGCCAGCAAATTTAGGACTAGCGGGGGGGCCCGGGATACGCAGTATTTT. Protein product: CASKFRTSGGARDTQYF.

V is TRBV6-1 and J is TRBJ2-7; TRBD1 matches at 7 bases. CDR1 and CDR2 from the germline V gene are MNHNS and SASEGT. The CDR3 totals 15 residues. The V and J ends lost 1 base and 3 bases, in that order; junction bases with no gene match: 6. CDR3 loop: CASSEGRGPVYEQYF. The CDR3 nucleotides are TGTGCCAGCAGTGAAGGTAGGGGGCCAGTCTACGAGCAGTACTTC.

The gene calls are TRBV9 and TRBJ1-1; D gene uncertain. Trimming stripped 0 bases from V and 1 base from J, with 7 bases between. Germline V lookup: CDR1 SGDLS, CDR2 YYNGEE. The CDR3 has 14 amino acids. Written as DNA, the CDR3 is TGTGCCAGCAGCGTAGGTCCCCAGAACACTGAAGCTTTCTTT. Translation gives CASSVGPQNTEAFF. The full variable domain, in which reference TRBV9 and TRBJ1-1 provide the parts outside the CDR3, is DSGVTQTPKHLITATGQRVTLRCSPRSGDLSVYWYQQSLDQGLQFLIQYYNGEERAKGNILERFSAQQFPDLHSELNLSSLELGDSALYFCASSVGPQNTEAFFGQGTRLTVV.

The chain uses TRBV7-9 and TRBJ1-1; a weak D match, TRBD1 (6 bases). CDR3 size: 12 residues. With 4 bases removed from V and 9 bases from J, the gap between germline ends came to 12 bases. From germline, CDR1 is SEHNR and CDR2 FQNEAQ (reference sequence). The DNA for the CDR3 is TGTGCCAGCAGCTCATCCGGACAGCAAGCTTTCTTT. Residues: CASSSSGQQAFF.

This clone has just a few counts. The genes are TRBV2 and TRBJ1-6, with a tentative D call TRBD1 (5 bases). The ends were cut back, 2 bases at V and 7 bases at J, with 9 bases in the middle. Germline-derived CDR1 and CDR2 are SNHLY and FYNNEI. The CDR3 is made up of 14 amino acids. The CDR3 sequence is CASSESHRNSPLHF. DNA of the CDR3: TGTGCCAGCAGTGAAAGTCACAGGAATTCACCCCTCCACTTT.